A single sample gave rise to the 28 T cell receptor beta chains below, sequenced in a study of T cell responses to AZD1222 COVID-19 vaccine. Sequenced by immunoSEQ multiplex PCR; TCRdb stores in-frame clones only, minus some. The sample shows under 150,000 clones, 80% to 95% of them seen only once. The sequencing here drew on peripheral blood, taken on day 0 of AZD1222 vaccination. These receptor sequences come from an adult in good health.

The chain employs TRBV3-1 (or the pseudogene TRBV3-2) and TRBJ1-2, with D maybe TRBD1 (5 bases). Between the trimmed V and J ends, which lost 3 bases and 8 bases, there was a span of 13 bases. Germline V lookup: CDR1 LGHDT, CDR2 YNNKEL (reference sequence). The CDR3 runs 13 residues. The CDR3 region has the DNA TGTGCCAGCAGCCAGGGCCGGGACCAGGGCTACACCTTC. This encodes CASSQGRDQGYTF.

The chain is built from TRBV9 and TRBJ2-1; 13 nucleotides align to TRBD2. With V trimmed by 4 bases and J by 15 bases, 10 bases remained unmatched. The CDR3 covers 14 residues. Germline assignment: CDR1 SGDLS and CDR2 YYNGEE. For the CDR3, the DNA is TGTGCCAGCAGCATAGGACTAGCGGGAGAAGGGAGGTTCTTC. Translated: CASSIGLAGEGRFF.

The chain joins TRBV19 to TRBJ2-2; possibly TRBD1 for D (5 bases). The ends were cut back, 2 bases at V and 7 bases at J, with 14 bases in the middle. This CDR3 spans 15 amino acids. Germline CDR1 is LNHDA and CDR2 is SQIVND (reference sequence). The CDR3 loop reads CASSIMQGSHGELFF. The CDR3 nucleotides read TGTGCCAGTAGTATAATGCAGGGAAGTCACGGGGAGCTGTTTTTT.

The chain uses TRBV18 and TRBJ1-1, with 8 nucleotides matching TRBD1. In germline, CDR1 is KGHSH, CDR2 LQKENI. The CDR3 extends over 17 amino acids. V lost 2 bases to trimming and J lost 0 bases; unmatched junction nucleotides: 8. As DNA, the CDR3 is TGTGCCAGCTCACCATTTTCAGGGGGCAAGATGAACACTGAAGCTTTCTTT. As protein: CASSPFSGGKMNTEAFF.

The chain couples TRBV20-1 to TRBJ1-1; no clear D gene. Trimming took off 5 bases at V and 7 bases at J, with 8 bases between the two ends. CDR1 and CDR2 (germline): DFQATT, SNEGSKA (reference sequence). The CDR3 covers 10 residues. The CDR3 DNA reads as TGCAGTGCTCCACACGGTGAAGCTTTCTTT. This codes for CSAPHGEAFF.

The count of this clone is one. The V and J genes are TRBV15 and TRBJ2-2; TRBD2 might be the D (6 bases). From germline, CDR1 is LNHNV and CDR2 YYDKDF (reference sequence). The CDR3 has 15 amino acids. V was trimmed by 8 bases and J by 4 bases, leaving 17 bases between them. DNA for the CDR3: TGTGCCACCCGTGGAGGAGGGGCAGGCACCGGGGAGCTGTTTTTT. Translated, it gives CATRGGGAGTGELFF.

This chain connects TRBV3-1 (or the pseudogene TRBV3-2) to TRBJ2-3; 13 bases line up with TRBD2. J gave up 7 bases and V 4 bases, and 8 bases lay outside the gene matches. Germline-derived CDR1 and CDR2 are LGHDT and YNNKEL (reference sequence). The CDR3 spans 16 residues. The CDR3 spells CASSRGTSGNVNTQYF. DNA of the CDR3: TGTGCCAGCAGCCGCGGGACTAGCGGGAATGTAAATACGCAGTATTTT.

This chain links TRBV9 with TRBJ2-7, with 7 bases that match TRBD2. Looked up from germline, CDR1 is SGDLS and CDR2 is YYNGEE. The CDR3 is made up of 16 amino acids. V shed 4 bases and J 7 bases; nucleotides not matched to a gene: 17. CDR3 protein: CASSPPGLRGLQEQYF. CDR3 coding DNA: TGTGCCAGCAGCCCCCCGGGACTCCGGGGACTACAGGAGCAGTACTTC. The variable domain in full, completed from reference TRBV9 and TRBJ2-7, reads DSGVTQTPKHLITATGQRVTLRCSPRSGDLSVYWYQQSLDQGLQFLIQYYNGEERAKGNILERFSAQQFPDLHSELNLSSLELGDSALYFCASSPPGLRGLQEQYFGPGTRLTVT.

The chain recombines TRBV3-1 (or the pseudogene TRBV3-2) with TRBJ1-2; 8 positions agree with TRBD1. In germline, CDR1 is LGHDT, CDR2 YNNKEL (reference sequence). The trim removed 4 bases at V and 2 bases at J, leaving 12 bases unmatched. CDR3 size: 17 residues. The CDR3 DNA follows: TGTGCCAGCAGCCCTCCCGGGACAGGCGAATGGAACTATGGCTACACCTTC. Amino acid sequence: CASSPPGTGEWNYGYTF.

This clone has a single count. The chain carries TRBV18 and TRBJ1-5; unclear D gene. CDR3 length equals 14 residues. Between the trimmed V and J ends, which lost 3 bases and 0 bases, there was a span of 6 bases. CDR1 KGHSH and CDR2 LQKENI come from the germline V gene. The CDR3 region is CASSPEYSNQPQHF. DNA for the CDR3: TGTGCCAGCTCACCCGAGTATAGCAATCAGCCCCAGCATTTT.

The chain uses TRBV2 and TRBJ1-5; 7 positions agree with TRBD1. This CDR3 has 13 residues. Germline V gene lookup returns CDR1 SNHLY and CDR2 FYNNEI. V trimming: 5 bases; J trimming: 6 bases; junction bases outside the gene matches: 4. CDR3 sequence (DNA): TGTGCCAGCAGTAACAGGGGAGCTCAGCCCCAGCATTTT. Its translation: CASSNRGAQPQHF.

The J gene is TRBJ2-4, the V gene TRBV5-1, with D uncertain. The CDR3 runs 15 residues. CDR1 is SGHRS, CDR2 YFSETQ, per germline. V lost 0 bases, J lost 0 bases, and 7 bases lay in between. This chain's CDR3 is CASSLVYGAKNIQYF. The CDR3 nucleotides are TGCGCCAGCAGCTTGGTCTACGGAGCCAAAAACATTCAGTACTTC.

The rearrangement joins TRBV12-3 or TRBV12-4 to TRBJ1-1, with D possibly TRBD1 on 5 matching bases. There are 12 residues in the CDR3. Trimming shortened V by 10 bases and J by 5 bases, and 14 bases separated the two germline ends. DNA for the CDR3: TGTGCCACCAGATCCCACAGGACTGAAGCTTTCTTT. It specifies CATRSHRTEAFF.

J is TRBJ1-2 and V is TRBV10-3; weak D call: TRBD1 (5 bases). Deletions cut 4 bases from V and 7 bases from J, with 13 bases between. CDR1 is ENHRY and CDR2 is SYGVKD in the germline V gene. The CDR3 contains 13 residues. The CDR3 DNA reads TGTGCCATCAGTGGTGGCAGGGTGACTGGCTACACCTTC. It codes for CAISGGRVTGYTF.

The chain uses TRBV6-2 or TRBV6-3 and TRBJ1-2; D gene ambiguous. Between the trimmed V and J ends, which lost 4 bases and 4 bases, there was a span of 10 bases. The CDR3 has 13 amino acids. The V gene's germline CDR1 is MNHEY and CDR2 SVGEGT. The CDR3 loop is CASSLSQTYGYTF. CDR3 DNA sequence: TGTGCCAGCAGTTTGTCACAGACCTATGGCTACACCTTC.

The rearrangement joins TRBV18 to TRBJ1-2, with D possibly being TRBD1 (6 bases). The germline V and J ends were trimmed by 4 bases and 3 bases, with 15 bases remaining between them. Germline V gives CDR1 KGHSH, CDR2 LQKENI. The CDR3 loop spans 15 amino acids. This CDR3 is CASSQGGSNYYGYTF. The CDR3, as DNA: TGTGCCAGCTCACAAGGGGGTTCCAATTACTATGGCTACACCTTC.

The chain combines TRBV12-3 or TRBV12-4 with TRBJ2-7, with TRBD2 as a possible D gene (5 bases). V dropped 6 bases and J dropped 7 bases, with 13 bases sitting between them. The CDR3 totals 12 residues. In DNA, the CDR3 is TGTGCCAGCAGATGGACCCCGGGAGAGCAGTACTTC. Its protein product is CASRWTPGEQYF.

CDR3: CAIRREGGSTDTQYF. In DNA form, the CDR3 reads TGTGCCATCAGGCGGGAGGGCGGGAGCACAGATACGCAGTATTTT. This chain links TRBV10-3 with TRBJ2-3, with 9 bases identical to TRBD2. The CDR3 is 15 residues long. Trimming removed 6 bases from V and 0 bases from J; junction bases left unmatched: 4. Per the germline V gene, CDR1 is ENHRY and CDR2 is SYGVKD.

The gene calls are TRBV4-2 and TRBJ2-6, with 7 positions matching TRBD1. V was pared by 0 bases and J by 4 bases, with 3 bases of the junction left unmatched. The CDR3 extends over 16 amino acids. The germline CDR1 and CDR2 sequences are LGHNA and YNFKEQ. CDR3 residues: CASSQETGFGANVLTF. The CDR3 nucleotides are TGTGCCAGCAGCCAAGAGACAGGGTTCGGGGCCAACGTCCTGACTTTC.

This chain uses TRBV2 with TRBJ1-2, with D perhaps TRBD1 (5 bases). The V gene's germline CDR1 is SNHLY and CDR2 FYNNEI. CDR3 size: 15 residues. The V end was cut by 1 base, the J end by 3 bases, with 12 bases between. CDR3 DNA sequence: TGTGCCAGCAGTGAAGAATCAACGGGGGACTATGGCTACACCTTC. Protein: CASSEESTGDYGYTF.

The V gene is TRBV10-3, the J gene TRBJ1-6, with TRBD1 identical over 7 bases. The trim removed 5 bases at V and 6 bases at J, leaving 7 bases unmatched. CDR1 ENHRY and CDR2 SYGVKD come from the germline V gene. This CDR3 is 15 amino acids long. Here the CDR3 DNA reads TGTGCCATCAGTTGGGGACAGTTACTTAATTCACCCCTCCACTTT. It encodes CAISWGQLLNSPLHF.

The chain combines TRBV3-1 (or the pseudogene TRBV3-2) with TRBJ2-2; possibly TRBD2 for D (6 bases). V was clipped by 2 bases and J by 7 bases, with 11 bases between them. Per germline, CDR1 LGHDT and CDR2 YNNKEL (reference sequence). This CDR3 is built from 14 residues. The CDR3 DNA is TGTGCCAGCAGCCAACAGGGAGGAGGCGGGGAGCTGTTTTTT. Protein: CASSQQGGGGELFF.

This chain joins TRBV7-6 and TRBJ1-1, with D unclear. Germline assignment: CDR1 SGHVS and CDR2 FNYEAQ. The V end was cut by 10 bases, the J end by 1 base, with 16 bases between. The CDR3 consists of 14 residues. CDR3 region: CATSHGVENTEAFF. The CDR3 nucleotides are TGTGCCACGTCTCACGGGGTAGAGAACACTGAAGCTTTCTTT.

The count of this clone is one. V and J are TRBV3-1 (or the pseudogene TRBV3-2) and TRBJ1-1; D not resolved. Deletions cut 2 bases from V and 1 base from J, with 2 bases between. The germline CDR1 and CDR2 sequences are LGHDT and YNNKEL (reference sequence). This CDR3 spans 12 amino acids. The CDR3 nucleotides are TGTGCCAGCAGCCAAACGAACACTGAAGCTTTCTTT. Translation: CASSQTNTEAFF.

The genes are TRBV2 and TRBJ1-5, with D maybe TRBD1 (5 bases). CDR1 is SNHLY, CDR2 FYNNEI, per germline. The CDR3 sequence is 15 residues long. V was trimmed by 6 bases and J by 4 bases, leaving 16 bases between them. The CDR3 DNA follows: TGTGCCAGCAGGTCGGTCGGGGGGGGAAATCAGCCCCAGCATTTT. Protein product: CASRSVGGGNQPQHF.

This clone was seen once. In DNA form, the CDR3 reads TGTGCCAGCAGCTTTTGCCGACAGACAATGTGTGAAAAACTGTTTTTT. Its protein product is CASSFCRQTMCEKLFF. This chain uses TRBV7-9 with TRBJ1-4; possibly TRBD1 for D (5 bases). V was trimmed by 3 bases and J by 7 bases, leaving 18 bases between them. The germline gives CDR1 SEHNR, CDR2 FQNEAQ (reference sequence). CDR3 length: 16 residues.

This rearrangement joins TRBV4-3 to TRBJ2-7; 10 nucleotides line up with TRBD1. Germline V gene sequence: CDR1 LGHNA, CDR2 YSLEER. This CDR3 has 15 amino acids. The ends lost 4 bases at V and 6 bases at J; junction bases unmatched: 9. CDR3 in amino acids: CASSRGTGESGEQYF. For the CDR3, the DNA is TGCGCCAGCAGCCGCGGGACAGGGGAATCGGGCGAGCAGTACTTC.

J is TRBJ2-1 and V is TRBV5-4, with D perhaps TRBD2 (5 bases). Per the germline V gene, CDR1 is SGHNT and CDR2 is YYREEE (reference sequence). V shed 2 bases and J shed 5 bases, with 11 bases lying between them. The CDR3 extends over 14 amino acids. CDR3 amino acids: CASSLAGLNNEQFF. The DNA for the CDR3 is TGTGCCAGCAGCTTAGCCGGACTTAACAATGAGCAGTTCTTC.